Listed below are T cell receptor beta chains from one sample, sequenced in a study of shared clonotypes between healthy human individuals. Profiled with immunoSEQ multiplex PCR; TCRdb holds only in-frame clones, not every one. The table records 170,000 or so clones, over 50% of them present only once. The specimen was memory CD4+ T cells sorted from blood. Receptor source: a young man in good health. Both conserved end residues are part of each CDR3. The D gene is left open where the match is weak. Clone size appears in some rows only: once, few, many, or a class for an expanded clone.

size,J,length,V,D,CDR3,DNA
-,TRBJ2-3,16,TRBV2,TRBD1,CASSKGRDRVSDTQYF,TGTGCCAGCAGTAAGGGCCGGGACAGGGTGTCAGATACGCAGTATTTT
-,TRBJ1-5,13,TRBV19,-,CASTSHSNQPQHF,TGTGCCAGTACCAGTCATAGCAATCAGCCCCAGCATTTT
-,TRBJ2-3,13,TRBV30,-,CAWNYGRADTQYF,TGTGCCTGGAATTACGGGCGGGCAGATACGCAGTATTTT
-,TRBJ2-1,18,TRBV23-1,TRBD1,CASSYLKLRDRGDNEQFF,TGCGCCAGCAGTTACCTTAAACTCCGGGACAGGGGGGACAATGAGCAGTTCTTC
-,TRBJ1-2,15,TRBV5-1,TRBD1,CASSGGTGGALGYTF,TGCGCCAGCAGCGGAGGGACAGGGGGCGCTTTGGGCTACACCTTC
-,TRBJ2-5,14,TRBV28,-,CASSLPGQQETQYF,TGTGCCAGCAGTTTACCAGGGCAGCAAGAGACCCAGTACTTC
-,TRBJ2-1,15,TRBV28,TRBD2,CASSSPLAAGNEQFF,TGTGCCAGCAGTTCGCCCCTAGCGGCAGGGAATGAGCAGTTCTTC
-,TRBJ1-1,13,TRBV28,-,CASSSPTAREAFF,TGTGCCAGCAGTTCACCGACAGCTAGAGAAGCTTTCTTT
-,TRBJ2-7,17,TRBV5-4,-,CASSRPALGTSSYEQYF,TGTGCCAGCAGCCGACCGGCCCTCGGGACGTCCTCCTACGAGCAGTACTTC
-,TRBJ1-3,17,TRBV4-1,-,CASSQDQAELSGNTIYF,TGCGCCAGCAGCCAAGATCAGGCTGAGCTCTCTGGAAACACCATATATTTT
once,TRBJ2-1,18,TRBV5-4,TRBD2,CASSSGLAGGGSYNEQFF,TGTGCCAGCAGCTCGGGACTAGCGGGAGGGGGTTCCTACAATGAGCAGTTCTTC
-,TRBJ2-1,17,TRBV5-1,TRBD2,CASSGTSGRAVINEQFF,TGCGCCAGCTCCGGGACTAGCGGGAGGGCCGTTATCAATGAGCAGTTCTTC
-,TRBJ2-7,15,TRBV28,TRBD2,CASSWGGAWAYEQYF,TGTGCCAGCAGTTGGGGAGGGGCTTGGGCCTACGAGCAGTACTTC
-,TRBJ2-3,16,TRBV29-1,TRBD2,CSVLRWTSGSTDTQYF,TGCAGCGTTTTACGGTGGACTAGCGGGAGCACAGATACGCAGTATTTT
-,TRBJ2-5,14,TRBV5-1,-,CASARETNQETQYF,TGCGCCAGCGCTCGGGAGACCAACCAAGAGACCCAGTACTTC
few,TRBJ2-5,13,TRBV7-9,TRBD2,CASSQSGIETQYF,TGTGCCAGCAGCCAGAGCGGGATAGAGACCCAGTACTTC
-,TRBJ1-2,14,TRBV2,TRBD1,CASRLGQANYGYTF,TGTGCCAGCAGGTTGGGACAGGCTAACTATGGCTACACCTTC
-,TRBJ2-3,19,TRBV7-2,TRBD2,CASSLVGTSGINLRDTQYF,TGTGCCAGCAGCTTAGTTGGGACTAGCGGGATAAATTTGAGGGATACGCAGTATTTT
-,TRBJ1-1,15,TRBV2,TRBD1,CASRETGGENTEAFF,TGTGCCAGCAGGGAGACAGGGGGAGAGAACACTGAAGCTTTCTTT
-,TRBJ2-1,15,TRBV10-2,TRBD2,CASSALAGDRGEQFF,TGCGCCAGCAGTGCATTAGCGGGAGATCGGGGTGAGCAGTTCTTC
-,TRBJ2-3,16,TRBV30,TRBD2,CAWRRTRAGGTDTQYF,TGTGCCTGGAGGCGGACGCGCGCGGGGGGCACAGATACGCAGTATTTT
-,TRBJ2-7,13,TRBV5-4,-,CASSLEQNYEQYF,TGTGCCAGCAGCTTGGAGCAGAACTACGAGCAGTACTTC
medium-sized,TRBJ2-6,15,TRBV6-1,-,CASSAGLSGANVLTF,TGTGCCAGCAGTGCGGGACTCTCTGGGGCCAACGTCCTGACTTTC
few,TRBJ1-1,12,TRBV5-5,-,CASSLLQGQAFF,TGTGCCAGCAGCTTACTCCAGGGCCAAGCTTTCTTT
-,TRBJ2-3,15,TRBV29-1,-,CSVEDRPGTTDTQYF,TGCAGCGTTGAAGATCGCCCGGGAACCACAGATACGCAGTATTTT
-,TRBJ2-7,17,TRBV7-2,-,CASSLGGGQPLSYEQYF,TGTGCCAGCAGCTTGGGGGGCGGACAGCCATTATCTTACGAGCAGTACTTC
-,TRBJ1-2,17,TRBV7-2,TRBD1,CASSPKDRESFGYGYTF,TGTGCCAGCAGCCCTAAGGACAGGGAGAGTTTCGGGTATGGCTACACCTTC
few,TRBJ2-3,18,TRBV14,TRBD1,CASSQERPGTGDTDTQYF,TGTGCCAGCAGCCAGGAAAGACCCGGGACAGGGGACACAGATACGCAGTATTTT
-,TRBJ2-3,14,TRBV14,TRBD2,CASSPSGGTYTQYF,TGTGCCAGCAGCCCATCGGGGGGGACGTATACGCAGTATTTT
-,TRBJ2-7,14,TRBV18,-,CASSPLEGSSEQYF,TGTGCCAGCTCACCATTGGAGGGGTCAAGCGAGCAGTACTTC
-,TRBJ2-7,16,TRBV27,TRBD2,CASSPVPGLVSYEQYF,TGTGCCAGCAGTCCAGTTCCCGGACTAGTCTCCTACGAGCAGTACTTC
-,TRBJ2-4,13,TRBV7-9,-,CASSLDARSIQYF,TGTGCCAGCAGCTTAGACGCTAGATCCATTCAGTACTTC
few,TRBJ2-7,14,TRBV19,TRBD1,CASSTHRGLVEQYF,TGTGCCAGTAGTACTCACAGGGGGCTCGTCGAGCAGTACTTC
-,TRBJ1-5,16,TRBV7-8,-,CASSSLPGLSNQPQHF,TGTGCCAGCAGCTCGCTACCGGGGCTCAGCAATCAGCCCCAGCATTTT
-,TRBJ1-5,15,TRBV6-1,-,CASSEPGGGNQPQHF,TGTGCCAGCAGTGAACCGGGGGGAGGGAATCAGCCCCAGCATTTT
-,TRBJ1-4,15,TRBV7-2,-,CASSLNQGRNEKLFF,TGTGCCAGCAGCTTAAATCAGGGAAGGAATGAAAAACTGTTTTTT
-,TRBJ2-7,11,TRBV2,-,CASRGEYEQYF,TGTGCCAGCAGGGGGGAATACGAGCAGTACTTC
once,TRBJ1-1,12,TRBV2,-,CASRREGTEAFF,TGTGCCAGCAGGCGGGAGGGCACTGAAGCTTTCTTT
-,TRBJ2-2,17,TRBV9,TRBD2,CASSSRTSGSLGGELFF,TGTGCCAGCAGCTCTCGGACTAGCGGGAGTTTGGGCGGGGAGCTGTTTTTT
-,TRBJ2-1,19,TRBV7-9,TRBD2,CASSPPVRLAGVAYNEQFF,TGTGCCAGCAGCCCGCCGGTTCGACTAGCGGGGGTGGCCTACAATGAGCAGTTCTTC
-,TRBJ2-7,13,TRBV27,TRBD2,CASSSSGSYEQYF,TGTGCCAGCAGTTCTAGCGGGAGCTACGAGCAGTACTTC
-,TRBJ2-6,15,TRBV5-1,-,CASSFGPSGANVLTF,TGCGCCAGCAGCTTCGGACCCTCTGGGGCCAACGTCCTGACTTTC
-,TRBJ2-1,14,TRBV5-1,TRBD2,CASSLGLAGEGQFF,TGCGCCAGCAGCTTGGGACTAGCGGGAGAGGGGCAGTTCTTC
-,TRBJ1-1,14,TRBV5-1,-,CASRSGRTITEAFF,TGCGCCAGCAGATCGGGACGCACAATAACTGAAGCTTTCTTT